The present TCR beta chain was sequenced within a study of blood T cell repertoires in COVID-19. While infection was still active, Seattle patients were enrolled and then followed longitudinally. This CDR3 comprises 15 residues. In germline, CDR1 is SGDLS, CDR2 YYNGEE. V lost 2 bases to trimming and J lost 4 bases, with 15 bases between them. Original data processing: Reference gene primer amplification in the assay estimated nucleated cell counts. Sequenced by immunoSEQ multiplex PCR; TCRdb stores in-frame clones only, minus some. From that table come the V and J calls and clone size; the DNA was used to work out D and trimming. Of approximately 290,000 clones in the sample, 84% were seen once.

The source of this sequence is an older person with COVID-19, enrolled during active disease. The chain uses TRBV9 and TRBJ1-1, with D tentatively TRBD1 (5 bases). The sequenced material came from peripheral blood. CDR3 amino acids: CASSVSARVTTEAFF. The CDR3 DNA is TGTGCCAGCAGCGTTTCGGCCAGGGTAACCACTGAAGCTTTCTTT.